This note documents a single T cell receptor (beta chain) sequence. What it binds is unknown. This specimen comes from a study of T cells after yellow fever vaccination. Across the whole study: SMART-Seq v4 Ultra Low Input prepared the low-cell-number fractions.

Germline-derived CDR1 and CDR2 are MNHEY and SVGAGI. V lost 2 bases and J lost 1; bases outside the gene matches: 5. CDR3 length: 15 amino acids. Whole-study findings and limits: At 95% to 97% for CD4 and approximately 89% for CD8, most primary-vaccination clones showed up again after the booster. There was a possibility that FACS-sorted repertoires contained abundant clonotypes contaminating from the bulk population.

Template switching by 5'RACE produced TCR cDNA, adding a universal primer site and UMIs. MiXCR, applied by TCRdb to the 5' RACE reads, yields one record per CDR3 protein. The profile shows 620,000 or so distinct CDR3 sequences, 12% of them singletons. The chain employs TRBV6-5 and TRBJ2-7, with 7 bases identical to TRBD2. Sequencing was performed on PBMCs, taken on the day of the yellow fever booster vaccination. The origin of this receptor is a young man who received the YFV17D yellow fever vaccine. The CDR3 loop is CASSYDRGGSYEQYF. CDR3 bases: TGTGCCAGCAGTTACGACCGCGGGGGATCCTACGAGCAGTACTTC.